The 28 T cell receptor beta chains listed next were all sequenced from one sample in a study of T cell repertoires in aging, cancer and after chemotherapy. Multiplex touch-down PCR with TRB-A/B primers amplified rearranged V-D-J TRB sequences. TCRdb ran MiXCR on the multiplex PCR reads and lists one entry per CDR3 protein. Here the sample spans 2,500 to 3,500 distinct CDR3 sequences, roughly a quarter being singletons. The template was genomic DNA from peripheral blood, not RNA. Sequencing was done on a sample of blood. The receptors originated from a human donor with a solid tumor.

Of note for this clonotype: Germline and junction disagree at one end, which may indicate a read error. The chain couples TRBV7-2 to TRBJ1-2; no firm D call. The germline gives CDR1 SGHTA, CDR2 FQGNSA. This CDR3 spans 15 amino acids. CDR3 DNA: TGTGCCACCAGCTCTTCCTCCGGGATAGCCTATGGCTACACCTTC. It specifies CATSSSSGIAYGYTF.

Judged by abundance, this clonotype is medium-sized. This chain uses TRBV6-1 with TRBJ1-5, with 7 bases lining up with TRBD1. J lost 5 bases, V lost 3 bases, and 10 bases had no gene match. This CDR3 has 16 amino acids. CDR1 and CDR2 (germline): MNHNS, SASEGT. CDR3 sequence: CASSDPWTGTHQPQHF. CDR3 sequence (DNA): TGTGCCAGCAGTGATCCCTGGACAGGTACGCATCAGCCCCAGCATTTT.

V usage is TRBV19 and J usage is TRBJ2-5; TRBD2 is a possible D gene (6 bases). CDR3 length equals 12 residues. Trimming removed 5 bases from V and 9 bases from J, with 13 bases in between. Germline V gene data show CDR1 as LNHDA and CDR2 as SQIVND (reference sequence). This CDR3 is CASSQGWGAQYF. The CDR3, as DNA: TGTGCCAGTAGTCAAGGGTGGGGGGCCCAGTACTTC.

This clonotype is classed as medium-sized. The chain links TRBV6-5 to TRBJ2-2; 7 bases match TRBD2. V lost 0 bases to trimming and J lost 3 bases; unmatched junction nucleotides: 16. CDR1 MNHEY and CDR2 SVGAGI come from the germline V gene. The CDR3 has 20 amino acids. CDR3 sequence reads: CASSYSNDPSGTTDTGELFF. CDR3 in DNA: TGTGCCAGCAGTTACTCGAATGATCCGAGTGGGACTACCGACACCGGGGAGCTGTTTTTT.

In its sample, this clonotype is medium-sized. Here the CDR3 DNA reads TGTGCCTGGAGGGACCGGGGGGGGCAGCCCCAGCATTTT. Protein sequence: CAWRDRGGQPQHF. The chain links TRBV30 to TRBJ1-5, with D possibly matching TRBD1 (5 bases). The germline V gene has CDR1 GTSNPN and CDR2 SVGIG (reference sequence). V was trimmed by 3 bases and J by 7 bases, leaving 13 bases between them. The CDR3 is 13 amino acids.

In its sample, this clonotype was seen a few times. The chain has TRBV7-9 and TRBJ1-3; D possibly corresponds to TRBD1 (6 bases). The CDR3 has 14 amino acids. Per germline, CDR1 SEHNR and CDR2 FQNEAQ (reference sequence). V shed 5 bases and J shed 2 bases, with 10 bases lying between them. The CDR3 DNA sequence: TGTGCCAGCAGCCCAGGGGCGGCTGGAAACACCATATATTTT. This translates into CASSPGAAGNTIYF.

This clonotype is termed large. This chain joins TRBV6-5 and TRBJ2-3, with D possibly being TRBD1 or TRBD2 (5 bases each). The CDR3 length is 12 residues. V lost 11 bases, J lost 6 bases, and 15 bases lay in between. The V gene's germline CDR1 is MNHEY and CDR2 SVGAGI. CDR3 sequence (DNA): TGTGCCCTGGGGGTCCTCGGGGATACGCAGTATTTT. Its translation: CALGVLGDTQYF.

This clonotype is labeled as medium-sized (0.01 to 0.1%). The chain joins TRBV15 to TRBJ2-7, with 8 positions matching TRBD2. V lost 1 base, J lost 3 bases, and 8 bases stayed unmatched. The germline gives CDR1 LNHNV, CDR2 YYDKDF (reference sequence). The CDR3 covers 16 residues. For the CDR3, the DNA is TGTGCCACCAGCAGAGCCGGGGGGGGAAGAAACTACGAGCAGTACTTC. This encodes CATSRAGGGRNYEQYF.

By sample share, this clonotype is medium-sized (0.01 to 0.1%). V usage is TRBV12-3 or TRBV12-4 and J usage is TRBJ1-4; D uncertain. Trimming stripped 2 bases from V and 6 bases from J, with 7 bases between. CDR3 size: 13 residues. The CDR3 region has the DNA TGTGCCAGCAGTTTATCGAACTATGAAAAACTGTTTTTT. This gives the protein CASSLSNYEKLFF.

Only a few counts were recorded for this clonotype. The chain is built from TRBV20-1 and TRBJ1-1; no reliable D call. CDR1 DFQATT and CDR2 SNEGSKA come from the germline V gene (reference sequence). Deletions cut 3 bases from V and 1 base from J, with 12 bases between. This CDR3 has 14 amino acids. The CDR3 bases are TGCAGTGCTAGGACCGGAGTCGGGAACACTGAAGCTTTCTTT. Protein: CSARTGVGNTEAFF.

This clonotype rates as medium-sized (0.01 to 0.1%). V usage is TRBV6-4 and J usage is TRBJ2-6; D possibly corresponds to TRBD1 (5 bases). CDR1 and CDR2 (germline): MRHNA, SNTAGT. Trimming left V 0 bases short and J 4 bases short, with 13 bases between. The CDR3 contains 17 residues. CDR3 in DNA: TGTGCCAGCAGTGACTCGAGTGGGGCTGGAGGGGCCAACGTCCTGACTTTC. Translation: CASSDSSGAGGANVLTF.

This clonotype has only a few counts. The V gene is TRBV5-1, the J gene TRBJ2-7; weak D call: TRBD2 (5 bases). With 2 bases removed from V and 0 bases from J, the gap between germline ends came to 9 bases. Germline-derived CDR1 and CDR2 are SGHRS and YFSETQ. The CDR3 covers 14 residues. The CDR3 loop reads CASSFTGSSYEQYF. The CDR3 coding sequence is TGCGCCAGCAGCTTCACGGGGAGCTCCTACGAGCAGTACTTC.

This clonotype is judged medium-sized. This chain uses TRBV6-2 or TRBV6-3 with TRBJ2-3, with 7 bases lining up with TRBD2. V lost 4 bases to trimming and J lost 3 bases; unmatched junction nucleotides: 16. From germline, CDR1 is MNHEY and CDR2 SVGEGT. CDR3 length: 18 residues. The CDR3 sequence: CASSSRGLRGGGTDTQYF. Written as DNA, the CDR3 is TGTGCCAGCAGTTCACGAGGACTTCGCGGGGGAGGGACAGATACGCAGTATTTT.

About this clonotype itself: With a much larger clone just one base away, this may be a read error. The J gene is TRBJ1-2, the V gene TRBV6-5, with D possibly TRBD1 on 6 matching bases. CDR3 length: 19 amino acids. Trimming left V 2 bases short and J 2 bases short, with 24 bases between. Germline V gene data show CDR1 as MNHEY and CDR2 as SVGAGI. CDR3 nucleotide sequence: TGTGCCAGCAGTTACGGACCTCGGGACAACACCCCCTGGAACTATGGCTACACCTTC. Its translation: CASSYGPRDNTPWNYGYTF.

The genes are TRBV20-1 and TRBJ1-6; D not certain. The CDR3 consists of 13 residues. Germline CDR1 reads DFQATT; CDR2 reads SNEGSKA (reference sequence). With 5 bases removed from V and 9 bases from J, the gap between germline ends came to 14 bases. For the CDR3, the DNA is TGCAGTGCTGAGCCCACTGGGAGTTCACCCCTCCACTTT. Amino acid sequence: CSAEPTGSSPLHF.

This clonotype was seen once. V and J are TRBV12-3 or TRBV12-4 and TRBJ2-1; 10 nucleotides line up with TRBD2. The CDR3 length is 14 residues. The trim removed 6 bases at V and 12 bases at J, leaving 11 bases unmatched. The CDR3 DNA reads as TGTGCCAGCAGCCCCACTAGCGGGAAGGCGCGGCAGTTCTTC. Amino acids: CASSPTSGKARQFF.

The sample holds a few counts of this clonotype. The rearrangement joins TRBV13 to TRBJ2-5; 8 nucleotides agree with TRBD1. The CDR3 runs to 14 residues. V was clipped by 4 bases and J by 5 bases; unmatched bases: 6. Per the germline V gene, CDR1 is PRHDT and CDR2 is FYEKMQ (reference sequence). The CDR3 nucleotides read TGTGCCAGCAGCTCGGACAGGGTACTGGAGACCCAGTACTTC. Translating gives CASSSDRVLETQYF.

V is TRBV20-1 and J is TRBJ1-1; D may be TRBD1 (5 bases). This CDR3 has 12 amino acids. Germline loops: CDR1 DFQATT, CDR2 SNEGSKA (reference sequence). V gave up 7 bases and J gave up 7 bases, with 16 bases separating them. The CDR3 here is CSVIRGVGEAFF. The CDR3 region has the DNA TGCAGTGTGATACGAGGGGTAGGTGAAGCTTTCTTT.

This chain connects TRBV5-1 to TRBJ2-1; D remains ambiguous. CDR3 length: 14 amino acids. Trimming shortened V by 4 bases and J by 1 base, and 9 bases separated the two germline ends. Germline V gene data show CDR1 as SGHRS and CDR2 as YFSETQ. CDR3 sequence reads: CASSPTESYNEQFF. CDR3 nucleotide sequence: TGCGCCAGCAGCCCCACCGAGTCCTACAATGAGCAGTTCTTC.

This clonotype is large in the sample. This chain uses TRBV29-1 with TRBJ1-1; a weak D match, TRBD1 (6 bases). The germline CDR1 and CDR2 sequences are SQVTM and ANQGSEA. Between the trimmed V and J ends, which lost 6 bases and 5 bases, there was a span of 13 bases. CDR3 length: 12 residues. CDR3 in amino acids: CSVVTGYTEAFF. The DNA of the CDR3 is TGCAGCGTCGTTACAGGGTATACTGAAGCTTTCTTT.

This clonotype is medium-sized. The chain links TRBV12-3 or TRBV12-4 to TRBJ2-1, with TRBD2 as a possible D gene (7 bases). V lost 5 bases and J lost 6, with 20 bases in between. The CDR3 is 16 amino acids. CDR3 protein: CASSPEGGAYLNEQFF. Written as DNA, the CDR3 is TGTGCCAGCAGTCCCGAGGGGGGGGCTTATCTCAATGAGCAGTTCTTC.

This clonotype was detected a few times. The genes are TRBV5-1 and TRBJ2-3; 8 bases are shared with TRBD2. CDR3 size: 16 residues. J was trimmed by 4 bases and V by 0 bases; bases with no gene match: 7. Germline V lookup: CDR1 SGHRS, CDR2 YFSETQ. The CDR3 DNA reads TGCGCCAGCAGCTTGGCCCCAGCGGGGGCCGCAGATACGCAGTATTTT. Protein: CASSLAPAGAADTQYF.

Within the sample, this clonotype is medium-sized (0.01 to 0.1%). The CDR3 region has the DNA TGTGCCAGCAAAGTGAGGGACCGCCGCGAAAAACTGTTTTTT. Translating gives CASKVRDRREKLFF. The genes are TRBV6-5 and TRBJ1-4; perhaps TRBD1 as D (5 bases). CDR3 length equals 14 residues. The V gene lost 7 bases and the J gene lost 8 bases, with 17 bases spanning the gap. The germline CDR1 and CDR2 sequences are MNHEY and SVGAGI.

The rearrangement links TRBV15 to TRBJ2-5; 12 nucleotides match TRBD2. The V and J ends lost 0 bases and 2 bases, in that order; junction bases with no gene match: 7. CDR3 length: 18 residues. The germline V gene encodes CDR1 LNHNV and CDR2 YYDKDF (reference sequence). In nucleotides, the CDR3 is TGTGCCACCAGCAGAGATCTTACTAGCGGGGGGAGTCAAGAGACCCAGTACTTC. It encodes CATSRDLTSGGSQETQYF.

This clonotype was counted only a few times. The chain carries TRBV7-2 and TRBJ2-3; D gene ambiguous. The V and J ends lost 5 bases and 2 bases respectively, with 11 bases between them. The germline V gene has CDR1 SGHTA and CDR2 FQGNSA. The CDR3 covers 14 residues. DNA for the CDR3: TGTGCCAGCAGCATTCCACCCTTCACAGATACGCAGTATTTT. Translated: CASSIPPFTDTQYF.

This clonotype was counted once. This sequence may be a read error, since a much larger clone differs from it by one base. The chain uses TRBV5-4 and TRBJ2-2, with D unresolved. The CDR3 contains 12 residues. Germline-derived CDR1 and CDR2 are SGHNT and YYREEE (reference sequence). The CDR3 loop reads CASSRRTWELFF. The CDR3 DNA is TGTGCCAGCAGTAGGCGCACCTGGGAGCTGTTTTTT.

This clonotype was counted only a few times. CDR3 DNA: TGTGCCAGCAGCCCCTCCCCTGTGAACACTGAAGCTTTCTTT. As protein: CASSPSPVNTEAFF. The chain recombines TRBV6-6 with TRBJ1-1; D remains ambiguous. Germline V gene data show CDR1 as MNHNY and CDR2 as SVGAGI (reference sequence). V lost 6 bases and J lost 0, with 11 bases in between. This CDR3 comprises 14 residues.

The gene calls are TRBV5-1 and TRBJ2-1, with 7 positions matching TRBD2. Trimming cost V 0 bases and J 5 bases; bases outside gene matches: 8. This CDR3 has 16 amino acids. Germline V gene lookup returns CDR1 SGHRS and CDR2 YFSETQ. CDR3 sequence: CASSLAVGGRDNEQFF. As DNA, the CDR3 is TGCGCCAGCAGCTTGGCGGTGGGGGGGAGAGACAATGAGCAGTTCTTC.